This passage covers 28 T cell receptor beta chains from one sample sequenced in a study of metastatic and nonmetastatic thyroid tumors. There were no patients who had received any treatment before thyroid surgery. TCRdb re-called the PCR reads through MiXCR. The sample contains a few thousand clones, roughly a third of which appear only once. The specimen sequenced was adjacent normal tissue. The receptor source for this set is a male donor with papillary thyroid cancer or a benign thyroid nodule (not recorded which). Some clones in this sample may be carry-over from other donors' samples.

This clone was detected only a few times. This chain uses TRBV28 with TRBJ1-3; weak D call: TRBD1 (5 bases). The germline V and J ends were trimmed by 6 bases and 4 bases, with 16 bases remaining between them. Germline V CDR1 and CDR2: MDHEN, SYDVKM. This CDR3 is built from 15 residues. CDR3 sequence reads: CASSDPGAYGNTIYF. The CDR3 coding sequence is TGTGCCAGCAGCGACCCCGGGGCTTACGGAAACACCATATATTTT.

A remark on this clone: The conserved closing phenylalanine or tryptophan is absent in this CDR3, likely reflecting a read error. This rearrangement joins TRBV7-3 to TRBJ2-1; 7 nucleotides line up with TRBD1. With V trimmed by 10 bases and J by 5 bases, 14 bases remained unmatched. Germline V gives CDR1 SGHTA, CDR2 FQGTGA. This CDR3 is built from 15 residues. Written as DNA, the CDR3 is TGTGCCATTAGCTTCCGGCAGGGGGTAAACAATGAGCAGTTCCTC. Translated: CAISFRQGVNNEQFL.

This clone is judged large (0.1 to 1%). The chain carries TRBV6-1 and TRBJ2-1; possibly TRBD2 for D (6 bases). This CDR3 is 15 amino acids long. Trimming left V 5 bases short and J 1 base short, with 12 bases between. Germline V gene lookup returns CDR1 MNHNS and CDR2 SASEGT. The DNA of the CDR3 is TGTGCCAGCAGTACGACCGGGACTTCCTACAATGAGCAGTTCTTC. Translating it yields CASSTTGTSYNEQFF.

There are a few counts of this clone. The chain links TRBV12-3 or TRBV12-4 to TRBJ2-1, with 10 nucleotides matching TRBD2. The CDR3 is made up of 13 amino acids. The J segment lost 8 bases and the V segment lost 8 bases, leaving 6 bases of the junction unmatched. The CDR3 coding sequence is TGTGCCAGCGGGACTAGCGATGGAGATGAGCAGTTCTTC. Its protein product is CASGTSDGDEQFF.

In this sample, this clone is large. The chain couples TRBV6-1 to TRBJ1-2; possible D gene TRBD1, 5 bases. V lost 0 bases and J 4 bases, leaving 9 bases between the germline ends. The CDR3 is 14 amino acids. Germline CDR1 and CDR2: MNHNS and SASEGT. The CDR3 protein is CASSEAAGGYGYTF. CDR3 coding DNA: TGTGCCAGCAGTGAAGCGGCCGGGGGCTATGGCTACACCTTC.

Points on this clone: One end of the junction varies from germline; a read error may be responsible. In nucleotides, the CDR3 is TGTGCCAGCAGTGTAGCGAGCAATCGGCCCCAGCATTTT. This codes for CASSVASNRPQHF. The V and J genes are TRBV6-1 and TRBJ1-5; D is uncertain. Germline V gene lookup returns CDR1 MNHNS and CDR2 SASEGT. The CDR3 consists of 13 residues.

The chain joins TRBV18 to TRBJ1-4, with D uncertain. The CDR3 covers 14 residues. Looked up from germline, CDR1 is KGHSH and CDR2 is LQKENI. Trimming left V 5 bases short and J 3 bases short, with 10 bases between. CDR3 sequence (DNA): TGTGCCAGCTCAAGGGCGCTGGCTAATGAAAAACTGTTTTTT. Translation: CASSRALANEKLFF.

The rearrangement joins TRBV11-3 to TRBJ1-5; D uncertain. CDR3 length: 14 amino acids. V dropped 4 bases and J dropped 4 bases, with 11 bases sitting between them. Germline-derived CDR1 and CDR2 are SGHNT and YENEEA. The CDR3 loop reads CASSSCERNQPQHF. CDR3 in DNA: TGTGCCAGCAGCTCCTGTGAAAGGAATCAGCCCCAGCATTTT.

The J gene is TRBJ2-3, the V gene TRBV28, with D unresolved. Per the germline V gene, CDR1 is MDHEN and CDR2 is SYDVKM. The CDR3 covers 12 residues. The germline V and J ends were trimmed by 8 bases and 4 bases, with 10 bases remaining between them. CDR3 amino acids: CASAPSPDTQYF. DNA of the CDR3: TGTGCCAGCGCCCCAAGTCCAGATACGCAGTATTTT.

The chain couples TRBV15 to TRBJ1-2; no reliable D call. The germline V gene encodes CDR1 LNHNV and CDR2 YYDKDF (reference sequence). Trimming took 4 bases from V and 4 from J, leaving 10 bases between them. The CDR3 is 13 amino acids. The CDR3 DNA reads TGTGCCACCAGCAAACTGCGTGGCTATGGCTACACCTTC. Translated: CATSKLRGYGYTF. The full variable domain, in which reference TRBV15 and TRBJ1-2 provide the parts outside the CDR3, is DAMVIQNPRYQVTQFGKPVTLSCSQTLNHNVMYWYQQKSSQAPKLLFHYYDKDFNNEADTPDNFQSRRPNTSFCFLDIRSPGLGDTAMYLCATSKLRGYGYTFGSGTRLTVV.

This chain uses TRBV6-1 with TRBJ2-7; D gene ambiguous. The CDR3 has 12 amino acids. Germline CDR1 MNHNS, CDR2 SASEGT. V was clipped by 4 bases and J by 1 base, with 5 bases between them. The CDR3 loop is CASSGVSYEQYF. The DNA of the CDR3 is TGTGCCAGCAGTGGGGTTTCCTACGAGCAGTACTTC.

This CDR3 is CASSLGSGDYNYGYTF. The CDR3 DNA sequence: TGCGCCAGCAGCTTGGGGTCAGGAGATTATAACTATGGCTACACCTTC. V and J are TRBV5-1 and TRBJ1-2, with D unresolved. Trimming removed 0 bases from V and 1 base from J, with 13 bases in between. This CDR3 comprises 16 residues. CDR1 and CDR2 (germline): SGHRS, YFSETQ.

The sample holds a few counts of this clone. V and J are TRBV28 and TRBJ1-2; no definite D call. V lost 6 bases and J 1 base, leaving 3 bases between the germline ends. From germline, CDR1 is MDHEN and CDR2 SYDVKM. This CDR3 region has 11 residues. This chain's CDR3 is CASSHNYGYTF. CDR3 nucleotide sequence: TGTGCCAGCAGCCATAACTATGGCTACACCTTC.

V usage is TRBV7-3 and J usage is TRBJ2-1; TRBD2 aligns across 10 bases. V was pared by 6 bases and J by 5 bases, with 4 bases of the junction left unmatched. Germline CDR1 reads SGHTA; CDR2 reads FQGTGA. This CDR3 comprises 14 residues. Here the CDR3 DNA reads TGTGCCAGCAGTATACTAGCGGGGAACAATGAGCAGTTCTTC. Translation gives CASSILAGNNEQFF.

The J gene is TRBJ2-3, the V gene TRBV11-2; TRBD2 aligns across 16 bases. J lost 5 bases, V lost 4 bases, and 6 bases had no gene match. This CDR3 spans 17 amino acids. CDR1 and CDR2 from the germline V gene are SGHAT and FQNNGV. The CDR3 protein is CASSSGTSGGAIDTQYF. CDR3 coding DNA: TGTGCCAGCAGCTCCGGGACTAGCGGGGGGGCAATAGATACGCAGTATTTT.

This sequence joins TRBV19 and TRBJ1-2; TRBD1 matches at 8 bases. V gave up 6 bases and J gave up 6 bases; unmatched junction bases: 9. Germline CDR1 reads LNHDA; CDR2 reads SQIVND (reference sequence). The CDR3 sequence is 14 residues long. The CDR3 region is CASSVQGAFNGYTF. The CDR3, as DNA: TGTGCCAGTAGCGTGCAGGGGGCGTTTAATGGCTACACCTTC. Full variable domain (remainder filled in from reference TRBV19 and TRBJ1-2): DGGITQSPKYLFRKEGQNVTLSCEQNLNHDAMYWYRQDPGQGLRLIYYSQIVNDFQKGDIAEGYSVSREKKESFPLTVTSAQKNPTAFYLCASSVQGAFNGYTFGSGTRLTVV.

The chain carries TRBV7-8 and TRBJ1-2; 7 nucleotides line up with TRBD1. The CDR3 is made up of 13 amino acids. CDR1 and CDR2 (germline): SGHVS, FQNEAQ. The ends lost 5 bases at V and 2 bases at J; junction bases unmatched: 2. The CDR3 nucleotides are TGTGCCAGCAGCCCGGACAGGAACTATGGCTACACCTTC. Encoded protein: CASSPDRNYGYTF.

The chain uses TRBV20-1 and TRBJ1-2; TRBD1 matches at 8 bases. The CDR3 has 14 amino acids. The V gene's germline CDR1 is DFQATT and CDR2 SNEGSKA (reference sequence). The V segment lost 4 bases and the J segment 2 bases; nucleotides outside the gene matches: 6. The CDR3, as DNA: TGCAGTGCTACCCGGTACAGGGGGAACTATGGCTACACCTTC. Translating it yields CSATRYRGNYGYTF.

Only a few counts were recorded for this clone. Since the CDR3 does not end with the conserved phenylalanine or tryptophan, this likely comes from a read error. The chain is built from TRBV6-1 and TRBJ1-2; TRBD1 agrees at 9 bases. The germline gives CDR1 MNHNS, CDR2 SASEGT. The CDR3 is 14 residues long. V was clipped by 4 bases and J by 5 bases; unmatched bases: 5. Written as DNA, the CDR3 is TGTGCCAGCAGTGTAAGGACAGGGGAATATGGCTACACCTCC. It codes for CASSVRTGEYGYTS.

The rearrangement joins TRBV20-1 to TRBJ1-5; D call uncertain. Trimming left V 6 bases short and J 0 bases short, with 9 bases between. This CDR3 contains 13 residues. CDR1 and CDR2 (germline): DFQATT, SNEGSKA (reference sequence). CDR3 sequence: CSADDYSNQPQHF. The DNA of the CDR3 is TGCAGTGCAGACGATTATAGCAATCAGCCCCAGCATTTT.

The chain combines TRBV11-2 with TRBJ2-7; no definite D call. The CDR3 contains 11 residues. With 2 bases removed from V and 3 bases from J, the gap between germline ends came to 2 bases. CDR1 and CDR2 from the germline V gene are SGHAT and FQNNGV. The DNA for the CDR3 is TGTGCCAGCAGCTTAATCTACGAGCAGTACTTC. This codes for CASSLIYEQYF.

Judged by abundance, this clone is large. The J gene is TRBJ1-1, the V gene TRBV7-8, with TRBD1 matching over 7 bases. V shed 8 bases, J shed 4 bases, and the junction held 1 base outside the gene matches. Germline V CDR1 and CDR2: SGHVS, FQNEAQ. This CDR3 region has 11 residues. CDR3 sequence reads: CASSGGTEAFF. The CDR3, as DNA: TGTGCCAGCTCAGGGGGCACTGAAGCTTTCTTT.

The chain couples TRBV27 to TRBJ1-6; 12 bases align to TRBD1. From germline, CDR1 is MNHEY and CDR2 SMNVEV (reference sequence). V gave up 6 bases and J gave up 6 bases; unmatched junction bases: 9. The CDR3 extends over 17 amino acids. The CDR3, as DNA: TGTGCCAGCAGCGCAAGTGGGACAGGGGGCTCTAATTCACCCCTCCACTTT. Translating it yields CASSASGTGGSNSPLHF.

This clone rates as medium-sized. The chain couples TRBV29-1 to TRBJ2-7; D not resolved. This CDR3 has 10 residues. V was pared by 6 bases and J by 2 bases, with 5 bases between. Looked up from germline, CDR1 is SQVTM and CDR2 is ANQGSEA. This CDR3 reads CSVRTYEQYF. The CDR3 DNA is TGCAGCGTCAGAACCTACGAGCAGTACTTC.

The V gene is TRBV5-4, the J gene TRBJ2-1, with TRBD1 matching 8 bases. After removal of 5 bases from V and 8 bases from J, the junction contained 6 bases not matched to a gene. The CDR3 length is 13 residues. The germline V gene has CDR1 SGHNT and CDR2 YYREEE (reference sequence). The CDR3 DNA is TGTGCCAGCAGAAAGACAGGGGACCATGAGCAGTTCTTC. Its translation: CASRKTGDHEQFF.

In this sample, this clone turned up many times. The chain is built from TRBV20-1 and TRBJ2-7, with TRBD2 as a possible D gene (6 bases). The CDR3 totals 14 residues. Germline loops: CDR1 DFQATT, CDR2 SNEGSKA (reference sequence). Trimming took off 0 bases at V and 2 bases at J, with 11 bases between the two ends. CDR3 nucleotide sequence: TGCAGTGCTAGAGACGGGGGTTGGACCTACGAGCAGTACTTC. Amino acid sequence: CSARDGGWTYEQYF.

V usage is TRBV6-1 and J usage is TRBJ1-5, with 12 bases matching TRBD1. Germline CDR1 is MNHNS and CDR2 is SASEGT. Germline trimming cut 6 bases from V and 4 bases from J; bases unmatched to any gene: 7. The CDR3 totals 16 residues. CDR3 amino acids: CASRAGTGGSNQPQHF. The DNA of the CDR3 is TGTGCCAGCAGAGCGGGGACAGGGGGCTCGAATCAGCCCCAGCATTTT.

This chain connects TRBV11-1 to TRBJ2-3; TRBD1 or TRBD2 may be the D gene (5 bases each). Trimming removed 10 bases from V and 3 bases from J, with 20 bases in between. The CDR3 has 15 amino acids. CDR1 is SGHAT and CDR2 is FQDESV in the germline V gene (reference sequence). CDR3 in DNA: TGTGCCACCAGAGGGGCGTCGGGTGAAACAGATACGCAGTATTTT. Protein product: CATRGASGETDTQYF. Filled out from reference TRBV11-1 and TRBJ2-3, the complete variable domain reads EAEVAQSPRYKITEKSQAVAFWCDPISGHATLYWYRQILGQGPELLVQFQDESVVDDSQLPKDRFSAERLKGVDSTLKIQPAELGDSAMYLCATRGASGETDTQYFGPGTRLTVL.